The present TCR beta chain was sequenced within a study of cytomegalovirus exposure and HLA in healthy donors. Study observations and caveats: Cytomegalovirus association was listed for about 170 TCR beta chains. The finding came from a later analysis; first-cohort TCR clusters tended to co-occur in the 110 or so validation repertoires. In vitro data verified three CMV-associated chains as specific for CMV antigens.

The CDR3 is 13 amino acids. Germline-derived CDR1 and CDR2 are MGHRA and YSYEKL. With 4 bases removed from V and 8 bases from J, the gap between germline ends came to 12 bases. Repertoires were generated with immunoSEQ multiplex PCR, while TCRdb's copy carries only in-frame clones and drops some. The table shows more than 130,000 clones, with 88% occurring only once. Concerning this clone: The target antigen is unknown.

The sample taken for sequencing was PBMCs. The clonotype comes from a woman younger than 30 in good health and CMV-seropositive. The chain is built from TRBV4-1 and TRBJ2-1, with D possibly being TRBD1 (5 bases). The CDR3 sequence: CASSRSRADEQFF. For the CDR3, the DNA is TGCGCCAGCAGCCGCTCCAGGGCGGATGAGCAGTTCTTC.